The sequence of this T cell receptor (beta chain) was determined in a study of cytomegalovirus exposure and HLA in healthy donors. The PCR used 60 Vbeta and 13 Jbeta primers. Profiled with immunoSEQ multiplex PCR; TCRdb holds only in-frame clones, not every one. The data hold some 150,000 clones, with roughly 80% observed a single time. The CDR3 runs to 14 residues. V dropped 0 bases and J dropped 1 base, with 4 bases sitting between them. Germline V gives CDR1 SGHAT, CDR2 FQNNGV. The clonotype originates from a woman aged 50 to 65 in good health and CMV-seropositive. Sequencing was carried out using PBMCs. V and J are TRBV11-2 and TRBJ1-5, with D hard to call. The CDR3 reads CASSLEASNQPQHF. CDR3 DNA: TGTGCCAGCAGCTTAGAGGCCAGCAATCAGCCCCAGCATTTT.